This entry lists 22 T cell receptor beta chains sequenced from one sample in a study of T cells expressing NK-cell markers. TCRdb processed the 5' RACE reads again and assigns one entry to each CDR3 protein, with no DNA. The sample's table shows about half a million distinct CDR3 sequences. Source material: blood T cells: a sorted CD56 or NKG2C T cell subset, CD4+ or CD8+ T cells, or bulk PBMC T cells (not recorded which). The receptor set was obtained from a woman between 50 and 59 years old in good health.

This rearrangement joins TRBV6-1 to TRBJ2-1; TCRdb's D call of TRBD2 is untestable without DNA. Germline CDR1 and CDR2: MNHNS and SASEGT. The CDR3 extends over 15 amino acids. The CDR3 sequence: CASSSATTIYNEQFF.

The chain uses TRBV7-7 and TRBJ2-3; as DNA is missing, the TRBD1 call by TCRdb cannot be tested. The CDR3 is made up of 15 amino acids. CDR1 and CDR2 from the germline V gene are SSHAT and FNYEAQ (reference sequence). The CDR3 loop is CASSLTGMGADTQYF.

The chain is built from TRBV20-1 and TRBJ2-5; the D gene TCRdb calls, TRBD2, cannot be checked with no DNA. Per the germline V gene, CDR1 is DFQATT and CDR2 is SNEGSKA (reference sequence). The CDR3 length is 15 residues. CDR3 residues: CSASPGLADQETQYF.

The V gene is TRBV21-1, the J gene TRBJ1-1; TCRdb's D call, TRBD1, is unchecked because there is no DNA. TRBV21-1 is a documented pseudogene. This CDR3 is 16 amino acids long. The CDR3 reads CASSTRPGQDLTEAFF.

The chain links TRBV20-1 to TRBJ1-3; as DNA is missing, the TRBD1 call by TCRdb cannot be tested. The germline V gene encodes CDR1 DFQATT and CDR2 SNEGSKA (reference sequence). The CDR3 length is 15 residues. CDR3 in amino acids: CSATTGTGFGNTIYF.

The genes are TRBV27 and TRBJ1-2; there is no DNA to check the TCRdb D call of TRBD1. The length of the CDR3 is 13 residues. Germline CDR1 reads MNHEY; CDR2 reads SMNVEV (reference sequence). The chain's CDR3 is CASSKPGEYGYTF.

The chain combines TRBV7-9 with TRBJ1-5; TCRdb indicates TRBD1, and absent DNA this call remains unverified. The CDR3 runs to 17 residues. Germline values: CDR1 SEHNR, CDR2 FQNEAQ (reference sequence). CDR3 sequence: CASQHGKPGQGYQPQHF.

This chain joins TRBV25-1 and TRBJ2-2; TCRdb returns TRBD1, unconfirmable since there is no DNA. CDR3 size: 16 residues. Germline V lookup: CDR1 MGHDK, CDR2 SYGVNS. CDR3 loop: CASSEIDAGGTGELFF.

The chain couples TRBV6-5 to TRBJ2-7; TCRdb proposes TRBD1, but this gene call is untestable without DNA. The V gene's germline CDR1 is MNHEY and CDR2 SVGAGI. The CDR3 is 12 amino acids. The CDR3 loop reads CATRDRIYEQYF.

CDR3 protein: CASSLRTSGRTGELFF. This sequence joins TRBV13 and TRBJ2-2; TCRdb's D call of TRBD2 is untestable without DNA. The CDR3 spans 16 residues. Germline-derived CDR1 and CDR2 are PRHDT and FYEKMQ (reference sequence).

The V call is TRBV20-1, the J call TRBJ2-1; absent DNA, TCRdb's TRBD1 call cannot be checked. The CDR3 has 15 amino acids. CDR1 and CDR2 (germline): DFQATT, SNEGSKA (reference sequence). This CDR3 reads CSARAQKRRPGEQFF.

The chain carries TRBV29-1 and TRBJ2-1; TCRdb selects TRBD1, and the lack of DNA leaves this call unchecked. The germline V gene encodes CDR1 SQVTM and CDR2 ANQGSEA. The CDR3 length is 13 residues. CDR3 protein: CSVEEGQYNEQFF.

V gene TRBV20-1 combines with J gene TRBJ1-6; checking the TCRdb D call of TRBD1 is not possible without DNA. The CDR3 consists of 14 residues. The germline V gene has CDR1 DFQATT and CDR2 SNEGSKA (reference sequence). The CDR3 is CSALQTANHSPLHF.

The chain has TRBV6-1 and TRBJ2-7. Germline CDR1 MNHNS, CDR2 SASEGT. The CDR3 length is 15 residues. The CDR3 here is CASSDGIAFSYEQYF.

The V call is TRBV29-1, the J call TRBJ1-1. Germline V gives CDR1 SQVTM, CDR2 ANQGSEA. The CDR3 is made up of 11 amino acids. The chain's CDR3 is CSVGHPIEAFF. Full variable domain (outside the CDR3, taken from reference TRBV29-1 and TRBJ1-1): SAVISQKPSRDICQRGTSLTIQCQVDSQVTMMFWYRQQPGQSLTLIATANQGSEATYESGFVIDKFPISRPNLTFSTLTVSNMSPEDSSIYLCSVGHPIEAFFGQGTRLTVV.

The chain has TRBV29-1 and TRBJ2-2; TCRdb's D call of TRBD2 is untestable without DNA. CDR3 size: 14 residues. Germline assignment: CDR1 SQVTM and CDR2 ANQGSEA. CDR3 amino acids: CSVRREGHTGELFF.

V usage is TRBV21-1 and J usage is TRBJ2-2; TCRdb's D call of TRBD2 is untestable without DNA. TRBV21-1 is listed as a pseudogene. The CDR3 has 16 residues. This CDR3 reads CASSKVWEGSTGELFF.

J is TRBJ2-3 and V is TRBV20-1; TCRdb lists TRBD1, though no DNA is available to test this call. From germline, CDR1 is DFQATT and CDR2 SNEGSKA (reference sequence). The length of the CDR3 is 15 residues. The CDR3 protein is CSAWDSRFSTDTQYF.

This chain joins TRBV6-5 and TRBJ2-7; the TRBD1 assignment by TCRdb is unverifiable without DNA. Germline-derived CDR1 and CDR2 are MNHEY and SVGAGI. CDR3 size: 14 residues. The CDR3 is CASSSGTRTYEQYF.

The chain recombines TRBV29-1 with TRBJ2-7; TCRdb designates TRBD1, a call that cannot be tested without DNA. Germline values: CDR1 SQVTM, CDR2 ANQGSEA. The CDR3 runs to 17 residues. CDR3 amino acids: CSVLGYAPRQNSYEQYF.

The rearrangement joins TRBV20-1 to TRBJ2-7; TCRdb's D call, TRBD1, is unchecked because there is no DNA. The CDR3 covers 16 residues. Germline V gene sequence: CDR1 DFQATT, CDR2 SNEGSKA (reference sequence). The CDR3 loop is CSARGGRGDIIYEQYF.

This chain links TRBV11-3 with TRBJ2-1. The V gene's germline CDR1 is SGHNT and CDR2 YENEEA. This CDR3 has 16 amino acids. CDR3: CASSLVQGSSYNEQFF.